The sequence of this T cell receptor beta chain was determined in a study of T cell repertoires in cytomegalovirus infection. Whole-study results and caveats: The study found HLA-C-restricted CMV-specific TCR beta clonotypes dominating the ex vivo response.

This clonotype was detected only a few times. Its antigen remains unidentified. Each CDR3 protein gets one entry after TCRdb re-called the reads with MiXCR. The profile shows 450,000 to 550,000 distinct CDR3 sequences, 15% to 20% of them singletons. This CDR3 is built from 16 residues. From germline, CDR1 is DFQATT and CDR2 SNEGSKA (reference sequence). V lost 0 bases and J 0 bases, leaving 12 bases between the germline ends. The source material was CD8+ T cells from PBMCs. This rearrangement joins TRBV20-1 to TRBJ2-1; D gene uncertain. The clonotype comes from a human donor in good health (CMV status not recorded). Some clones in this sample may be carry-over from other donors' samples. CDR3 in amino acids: CSARDLGSSSYNEQFF. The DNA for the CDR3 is TGCAGTGCTAGAGATTTGGGCTCGAGCTCCTACAATGAGCAGTTCTTC.